The sequence of this TCR beta chain was determined in a study of somatic mutations in cytotoxic T cells in rheumatoid arthritis. Notes on the study in general: The study found that the largest CD8+ clone exceeded 20% of CD8+ cells in 8 of 65 patients. A rise in CD8+ clonality with age was seen in rheumatoid arthritis patients but not in healthy controls.

V was pared by 4 bases and J by 4 bases, with 14 bases between. This CDR3 is 14 amino acids long. CDR1 and CDR2 from the germline V gene are SGHTS and YDEGEE. This clone was picked up a small number of times. Its antigen is as yet unknown. Clones were sequenced by immunoSEQ multiplex PCR, and TCRdb holds only the in-frame ones, with some missing. The sample shows 3,900 or so clones, 55% to 80% of them seen only once. This sequence joins TRBV5-8 and TRBJ1-2; no clear D gene. This TCR was sampled from an adult with rheumatoid arthritis. The sequencing sample was made of CD8+ T cells sorted from blood. This chain's CDR3 is CASSTRTARYGYTF. CDR3 DNA: TGTGCCAGCAGCACTAGGACCGCGCGCTATGGCTACACCTTC.